This TCR beta chain was retrieved from a study of T cell changes during pregnancy in multiple sclerosis. TCRdb's copy holds only in-frame clones and misses some; the assay was immunoSEQ multiplex PCR. The sample has about 52,000 clones, approximately 90% seen once. Between the trimmed V and J ends, which lost 4 bases and 0 bases, there was a span of 12 bases. The germline CDR1 and CDR2 sequences are SGHTA and FQGNSA. The CDR3 covers 15 residues. This TCR was recovered from a female donor in good health, enrolled as a control in a pregnancy study. The V gene is TRBV7-2, the J gene TRBJ1-1, with TRBD1 as a possible D gene (5 bases). The input for sequencing was CD4+ T cells from peripheral blood mononuclear cells, taken after pregnancy. This CDR3 reads CASSSDGGVNTEAFF. In DNA form, the CDR3 reads TGTGCCAGCAGCTCCGACGGGGGAGTGAACACTGAAGCTTTCTTT.